The present T cell receptor (beta chain) was sequenced within a study of blood T cell repertoires in COVID-19 (TCRdb year 2020). For context, the study as a whole: Samples covering the acute and convalescent phases of COVID-19 were provided by collaborators in the United States, Italy and Spain. The prospective study material was composed of cDNA or gDNA derived from T cells, B-cell-depleted T cells, or PBMCs. Where available, HLA class I and class II types were taken from metadata supplied by the sample provider and were not determined by assay-based typing. The samples were drawn from the first 160 participants of the ongoing ImmuneRACE study and from some 1,300 subjects provided by 6 global collaborators. Sample metadata almost always included a de-identified subject ID, COVID-19 status, age in years and sex. Subjects who had been exposed to COVID-19, were actively infected with it, or had recovered from it provided the deeply sampled blood TCRbeta repertoires that made up the dataset. The repertoires were released in a freely available public database intended as a resource for research on the immune response to SARS-CoV-2.

The immunoSEQ Assay, a bias-controlled multiplex PCR, was used to amplify TCRbeta CDR3 regions from genomic DNA. The study's processing was this. The number of nucleated cells in each sample was estimated by amplification of reference gene primers within the assay. To quantify the absolute abundance of each unique TCRbeta CDR3 rearrangement, sequence reads were collapsed and filtered. For each sample, productive Simpson clonality was calculated by taking the square root of Simpson's diversity index across productive rearrangements. TCRdb re-hosts the immuneACCESS table, in-frame sequences only. Its copies lack some clones; in the studies checked, an unresolved V gene accounts for under half of them, and the cause for the rest is not known. V, J and clone size are taken as reported in that table, and D and trimming were inferred from the DNA itself. This sample holds about 320,000 clones; 85% to 95% were observed only once. 3.9% of the sample is in the top ten clones.

The paper's findings and limits, for the study overall: The quantity of clinical and demographic metadata differed by source and by participant and was supplied without curation.

Participants in the prospective study were enrolled through a virtual design, were aged about 18 to 89 years, and lived in approximately 25 United States geographic areas. To assign participants to cohorts, the prospective study relied on clinical history that participants themselves reported in a screening survey and a study questionnaire. Exposed participants had been in contact with someone with a PCR-confirmed or clinician-diagnosed COVID-19 case within 2 weeks of study entry. In the prospective study, whole blood, serum and a nasopharyngeal or oropharyngeal swab were collected from each participant by mobile phlebotomists. Prospective study participants could optionally give additional blood draws and questionnaires over an approximately 2-month period. Before DNA extraction, blood samples from the prospective study were shipped at room temperature or frozen. About this clone itself: There is no known antigen for this receptor. Base qualities are not recorded, but no much larger clone differs from it by a single base.

The V end loses 2 bases and the J end loses 0 bases, and a stretch of 11 bases separates them. CDR1 SGHAT and CDR2 FQNNGV are derived from the germline V gene. The CDR3 runs 15 amino acids, cysteine and phenylalanine included. The only DNA kept is the CDR3, 45 bases in frame from the first base. The rearrangement combines TRBV11-2 with TRBJ2-7, and possibly TRBD1, on 5 matching bases. The specimen sequenced was PBMCs or T cells enriched from blood (not recorded which). The receptor was derived from a woman in her 30s who had been exposed to COVID-19. The DNA sequence is TGTGCCAGCAGCTTAAGGGGCCTGAGCTCCTACGAGCAGTACTTC. Translated, this is CASSLRGLSSYEQYF. Beyond the CDR3, the reference TRBV11-2 and TRBJ2-7 genes provide the residues; the full variable domain reads: EAGVAQSPRYKIIEKRQSVAFWCNPISGHATLYWYQQILGQGPKLLIQFQNNGVVDDSQLPKDRFSAERLKGVDSTLKIQPAKLEDSAVYLCASSLRGLSSYEQYFGPGTRLTVT.